This entry concerns a single T cell receptor beta chain. The data stem from a study of blood T cell repertoires in COVID-19. V was pared by 4 bases and J by 5 bases, with 11 bases between. Germline V gives CDR1 MNHNY, CDR2 SVGAGI (reference sequence). The CDR3 runs to 13 residues. Measured with immunoSEQ multiplex PCR; TCRdb has only the in-frame clones, and not every one. The sample shows about 140,000 clones, 80% to 85% of them seen only once. The chain couples TRBV6-6 to TRBJ2-5, with D possibly matching TRBD1 (5 bases). Sequenced input: peripheral blood. The source is a human donor in a cohort sampled during active COVID-19. In nucleotides, the CDR3 is TGTGCCAGCAGTTCTAGGGGTCGCGAGACCCAGTACTTC. Protein sequence: CASSSRGRETQYF.